The 20 T cell receptor beta chains in this list originate from one sample, sequenced in a study of control samples from healthy donors and cancer patients. Only in-frame clones appear in the TCRdb table, and some are missing; sequencing was by immunoSEQ multiplex PCR. The sample carries more than 75,000 clones, roughly 89% recorded once. The sequencing input was blood. All receptors come from a man aged 50 to 59 in good health.

The chain is built from TRBV18 and TRBJ1-4, with a tentative D call TRBD1 (5 bases). The CDR3 spans 13 residues. Germline CDR1 reads KGHSH; CDR2 reads LQKENI. V lost 5 bases and J lost 7, with 11 bases in between. The CDR3 DNA is TGTGCCAGCTCATCGGGACTGGGTGAAAAACTGTTTTTT. This codes for CASSSGLGEKLFF.

In regard to this clone: A junction end diverges from the germline sequence, so it may reflect a read error. The chain carries TRBV27 and TRBJ1-1; a weak D match, TRBD1 (5 bases). The germline V gene has CDR1 MNHEY and CDR2 SMNVEV (reference sequence). The CDR3 spans 14 residues. The CDR3 region has the DNA TGTGCCAGCAGCTCCCCCCCGCGGGGCACTGGAGCTTTCTTT. Translation: CASSSPPRGTGAFF.

This rearrangement joins TRBV5-4 to TRBJ1-2, with no clear D. Per germline, CDR1 SGHNT and CDR2 YYREEE (reference sequence). Trimming stripped 0 bases from V and 3 bases from J, with 6 bases between. The CDR3 is 13 residues long. The CDR3 DNA reads TGTGCCAGCAGCTTGGACGGCTACTATGGCTACACCTTC. This codes for CASSLDGYYGYTF.

Only one count was recorded for this clone. This chain uses TRBV24-1 with TRBJ1-2; D is possibly TRBD1 (6 bases). Germline loops: CDR1 KGHDR, CDR2 SFDVKD. This CDR3 has 15 amino acids. Trimming left V 3 bases short and J 8 bases short, with 18 bases between. The CDR3 spells CATSDGVSRGSGYTF. CDR3 DNA sequence: TGTGCCACCAGTGATGGGGTGTCCAGGGGCTCCGGCTACACCTTC.

The rearrangement joins TRBV10-3 to TRBJ1-3; unclear D gene. The length of the CDR3 is 13 residues. The V gene lost 7 bases and the J gene lost 0 bases, with 7 bases spanning the gap. Germline loops: CDR1 ENHRY, CDR2 SYGVKD. The CDR3 bases are TGTGCCATCAAAGAGTTCTCTGGAAACACCATATATTTT. It yields the protein CAIKEFSGNTIYF.

This chain uses TRBV2 with TRBJ2-5; 7 nucleotides agree with TRBD2. J was trimmed by 6 bases and V by 6 bases; bases with no gene match: 4. Looked up from germline, CDR1 is SNHLY and CDR2 is FYNNEI. This CDR3 contains 12 residues. Written as DNA, the CDR3 is TGTGCCAGCAGCGGGACTACACAGACCCAGTACTTC. Protein sequence: CASSGTTQTQYF.

The V and J genes are TRBV28 and TRBJ1-5, with D perhaps TRBD1 (5 bases). CDR1 and CDR2 from the germline V gene are MDHEN and SYDVKM. V was pared by 6 bases and J by 0 bases, with 21 bases between. This CDR3 comprises 18 residues. The CDR3 DNA reads TGTGCCAGCAGGGGAACAGGCACGGCCCTCTTTAGCAATCAGCCCCAGCATTTT. Its translation is CASRGTGTALFSNQPQHF.

The V gene is TRBV18, the J gene TRBJ2-7; 9 positions agree with TRBD2. The CDR3 spans 15 residues. Germline V CDR1 and CDR2: KGHSH, LQKENI. V shed 0 bases, J shed 0 bases, and the junction held 0 bases outside the gene matches. CDR3 DNA: TGTGCCAGCTCACCACCTAGCGGGGGCTCCTACGAGCAGTACTTC. It is translated as CASSPPSGGSYEQYF.

This clone was seen only once. The chain couples TRBV5-4 to TRBJ2-1; no clear D. Deletions cut 0 bases from V and 3 bases from J, with 10 bases between. This CDR3 region has 15 residues. Germline values: CDR1 SGHNT, CDR2 YYREEE (reference sequence). CDR3 coding DNA: TGTGCCAGCAGCTTGGAAGGTACCCACTACAATGAGCAGTTCTTC. Translating it yields CASSLEGTHYNEQFF.

This chain links TRBV11-3 with TRBJ1-4; TRBD1 matches at 11 bases. Germline V gives CDR1 SGHNT, CDR2 YENEEA. This CDR3 comprises 15 residues. Trimming took 5 bases from V and 5 from J; bases not matched to a gene: 4. The CDR3 bases are TGTGCCAGCAGCCCCGGGACAGGGGGGAATGAAAAACTGTTTTTT. Translation gives CASSPGTGGNEKLFF.

This clone was observed once. The V gene is TRBV18, the J gene TRBJ2-5; D is uncertain. The V end lost 6 bases, the J end lost 2 bases, and 10 bases lay between the germline ends. Germline loops: CDR1 KGHSH, CDR2 LQKENI. The CDR3 loop spans 13 amino acids. DNA of the CDR3: TGTGCCAGCTCCCTCGTGGGGCAAGAGACCCAGTACTTC. Protein product: CASSLVGQETQYF.

Ten or more counts support this clone. This CDR3 is CASSDVGRAYEQYF. The CDR3 region has the DNA TGTGCCAGCAGTGATGTGGGTCGCGCCTACGAGCAGTACTTC. The V gene is TRBV6-1, the J gene TRBJ2-7; D is unresolved. This CDR3 region has 14 residues. Trimming took off 3 bases at V and 2 bases at J, with 11 bases between the two ends. The germline V gene encodes CDR1 MNHNS and CDR2 SASEGT.

The chain employs TRBV11-3 and TRBJ2-3; D is possibly TRBD2 (6 bases). Deletions cut 3 bases from V and 4 bases from J, with 17 bases between. This CDR3 has 16 residues. In germline, CDR1 is SGHNT, CDR2 YENEEA. The CDR3 region has the DNA TGTGCCAGCAGCTTCAGCGGGCCCATTAGGGCAGATACGCAGTATTTT. It yields the protein CASSFSGPIRADTQYF. Together with reference TRBV11-3 and TRBJ2-3, the CDR3 gives the full variable domain: EAGVVQSPRYKIIEKKQPVAFWCNPISGHNTLYWYLQNLGQGPELLIRYENEEAVDDSQLPKDRFSAERLKGVDSTLKIQPAELGDSAVYLCASSFSGPIRADTQYFGPGTRLTVL.

Ten or more counts support this clone. This sequence joins TRBV9 and TRBJ1-2; possible D gene TRBD1, 6 bases. This CDR3 comprises 13 residues. The V gene's germline CDR1 is SGDLS and CDR2 YYNGEE. V was cut by 2 bases and J by 8 bases, with 13 bases left in between. CDR3 DNA sequence: TGTGCCAGCAGCGTCACAGGGTTGGGCGGCTACACCTTC. This translates into CASSVTGLGGYTF. Looking up the rest from reference TRBV9 and TRBJ1-2 gives the full variable domain: DSGVTQTPKHLITATGQRVTLRCSPRSGDLSVYWYQQSLDQGLQFLIQYYNGEERAKGNILERFSAQQFPDLHSELNLSSLELGDSALYFCASSVTGLGGYTFGSGTRLTVV.

The chain combines TRBV19 with TRBJ2-5; the match to TRBD2 covers 10 bases. The length of the CDR3 is 17 residues. The germline V gene has CDR1 LNHDA and CDR2 SQIVND (reference sequence). V was pared by 2 bases and J by 4 bases, with 10 bases of the junction left unmatched. For the CDR3, the DNA is TGTGCCAGTAGTATAAAAAGAGCGGGGGGGCCCCCAGAGACCCAGTACTTC. Encoded protein: CASSIKRAGGPPETQYF. Supplemented by reference TRBV19 and TRBJ2-5, the full variable domain reads DGGITQSPKYLFRKEGQNVTLSCEQNLNHDAMYWYRQDPGQGLRLIYYSQIVNDFQKGDIAEGYSVSREKKESFPLTVTSAQKNPTAFYLCASSIKRAGGPPETQYFGPGTRLLVL.

About this clone: The germline gene is not matched at one end of the junction; a read error may be the cause. The J gene is TRBJ2-5, the V gene TRBV10-2; D remains unclear. Germline CDR1 WSHSY, CDR2 SAAADI. The CDR3 sequence is 13 residues long. CDR3 DNA sequence: TGCGCCAGCAGTGAACAAGCCACCCCAATACGTGACTTC. It yields the protein CASSEQATPIRDF.

The chain is built from TRBV5-1 and TRBJ2-4, with TRBD2 identical over 8 bases. Germline lookup yields CDR1 SGHRS and CDR2 YFSETQ. The V gene end was trimmed by 1 base and the J gene end by 3 bases; junction bases not matched to a gene: 3. This CDR3 has 15 amino acids. The CDR3 loop is CASSLTGGVKNIQYF. CDR3 in DNA: TGCGCCAGCAGCTTGACGGGAGGGGTCAAAAACATTCAGTACTTC.

V is TRBV20-1 and J is TRBJ2-1; 9 bases are shared with TRBD2. The CDR3 is made up of 14 amino acids. The J segment lost 9 bases and the V segment lost 3 bases, leaving 9 bases of the junction unmatched. Germline CDR1 is DFQATT and CDR2 is SNEGSKA (reference sequence). The CDR3 nucleotides read TGCAGTGCTAGTCGGCGGGGGGGATTCGGTGAGCAGTTCTTC. Residues: CSASRRGGFGEQFF.

In this sample, this clone turned up a few times. The J gene is TRBJ2-2, the V gene TRBV5-1; TRBD1 matches 8 bases. Trimming removed 4 bases from V and 3 bases from J; junction bases left unmatched: 5. This CDR3 is built from 15 residues. Germline values: CDR1 SGHRS, CDR2 YFSETQ. The chain's CDR3 is CASSQGQVDTGELFF. CDR3 DNA sequence: TGCGCCAGCAGCCAGGGACAGGTGGACACCGGGGAGCTGTTTTTT.

The chain recombines TRBV19 with TRBJ2-2; D might be TRBD2 (6 bases). Germline V lookup: CDR1 LNHDA, CDR2 SQIVND (reference sequence). Deletions cut 2 bases from V and 4 bases from J, with 11 bases between. The CDR3 has 15 residues. CDR3 loop: CASSISRRATGELFF. The CDR3 nucleotides are TGTGCCAGTAGTATATCGAGGAGGGCCACCGGGGAGCTGTTTTTT.